The following is a TCR beta chain sequence with its context. Its antigen is currently unknown. Between the trimmed V and J ends, which lost 6 bases and 4 bases, there was a span of 12 bases. The CDR3 contains 13 residues. Germline CDR1 LNHDA, CDR2 SQIVND (reference sequence). This specimen comes from a study of T-cell reconstitution after alpha-beta-depleted transplantation in children. General study results and limits: Diversity of TCRbeta at day 60 was high in some patients, arising from surviving recipient T cells and thymic progenitors. Several hundred rapidly expanded clones from non-depleted graft cells reportedly supplied alpha-beta T cells about two months post-transplant. Fresh T-cell production supplied most of the T-cell counts and diversity seen one year after transplant.

Unique molecular identifiers featured in how the TCRbeta library was prepared. TCRdb recomputed calls from the PCR reads with MiXCR, one row per CDR3 protein. The sample shows about 440,000 distinct CDR3 sequences, around two fifths of them seen only once. Sequences were derived from PBMCs, sampled before TCRalphabeta/CD19-depleted stem cell transplant. V gene TRBV19 combines with J gene TRBJ2-5; D might be TRBD1 (7 bases). The TCR comes from a girl aged 2 to 9 with aplastic anemia, due to receive a stem cell transplant. CDR3 loop: CASSDQGGETQYF. The CDR3 coding sequence is TGTGCCAGTAGCGACCAGGGGGGAGAGACCCAGTACTTC.